Below are 15 T cell receptor beta chains sequenced from a single sample in a study of T cell clonotyping in hematopoietic cell transplantation. Profiling relied on immunoSEQ multiplex PCR, and the TCRdb table lists in-frame clones only, not all of them. The table includes 20,000 or so clones, around 80% detected once. The material sequenced was peripheral blood mononuclear cells. The receptors were gathered from a man aged 60 to 75 in good health. Some clones in this sample may be carry-over from other donors' samples.

This clone was detected only once. Here the CDR3 DNA reads TGCGCCAGCAGTGAGTCGAGCAGCAATCAGCCCCAGCATTTT. Amino acids: CASSESSSNQPQHF. This chain links TRBV10-2 with TRBJ1-5; no firm D call. Germline assignment: CDR1 WSHSY and CDR2 SAAADI. CDR3 size: 14 residues. Trimming took 0 bases from V and 1 from J, leaving 4 bases between them.

The chain combines TRBV4-3 with TRBJ1-2, with 7 bases lining up with TRBD1. From germline, CDR1 is LGHNA and CDR2 YSLEER. The junction had 4 bases not matched to a gene; V was cut back by 3 bases and J by 3 bases. The CDR3 runs to 14 residues. The CDR3 is CASSHAGGDYGYTF. The CDR3, as DNA: TGCGCCAGCAGCCACGCAGGGGGTGACTATGGCTACACCTTC.

Of note for this clone: Germline is not matched at one junction end, which may reflect a read error. The chain carries TRBV5-6 and TRBJ2-7, with D possibly TRBD1 on 7 matching bases. Per germline, CDR1 SGHDT and CDR2 YYEEEE. CDR3 size: 15 residues. The DNA for the CDR3 is TGTGCCAGCAGCGGGGGTGACAGGGACTTCTACGAGCAGCACTTC. Translated: CASSGGDRDFYEQHF.

CDR3 loop: CASSPGRSYEQYF. The CDR3 nucleotides read TGTGCCAGCAGCCCAGGACGCTCCTACGAGCAGTACTTC. This chain joins TRBV5-6 and TRBJ2-7; D ambiguous. The CDR3 has 13 residues. Per the germline V gene, CDR1 is SGHDT and CDR2 is YYEEEE. Between the trimmed V and J ends, which lost 4 bases and 0 bases, there was a span of 8 bases.

V and J are TRBV28 and TRBJ1-2; D is undetermined. Trimming removed 5 bases from V and 2 bases from J, with 15 bases in between. Germline values: CDR1 MDHEN, CDR2 SYDVKM. The CDR3 runs to 15 residues. CDR3 sequence (DNA): TGTGCCAGCAGTCTAGCTTCAGGAGAAAACTATGGCTACACCTTC. Protein: CASSLASGENYGYTF.

The rearrangement links TRBV28 to TRBJ1-2; 8 bases are shared with TRBD1. The CDR3 covers 14 residues. J gave up 3 bases and V 6 bases, and 6 bases lay outside the gene matches. CDR1 MDHEN and CDR2 SYDVKM come from the germline V gene. CDR3 in amino acids: CASRRQGRHYGYTF. DNA for the CDR3: TGTGCCAGCAGACGACAGGGGCGACACTATGGCTACACCTTC.

The CDR3 DNA follows: TGCGCCAGCAGCTTGGCCGGGACAGGGGGATCAGATACGCAGTATTTT. Its translation: CASSLAGTGGSDTQYF. The chain couples TRBV5-1 to TRBJ2-3; 11 bases align to TRBD1. J lost 4 bases, V lost 0 bases, and 4 bases had no gene match. The CDR3 runs to 16 residues. CDR1 is SGHRS, CDR2 YFSETQ, per germline. The full variable domain, in which reference TRBV5-1 and TRBJ2-3 provide the parts outside the CDR3, is KAGVTQTPRYLIKTRGQQVTLSCSPISGHRSVSWYQQTPGQGLQFLFEYFSETQRNKGNFPGRFSGRQFSNSRSEMNVSTLELGDSALYLCASSLAGTGGSDTQYFGPGTRLTVL.

The rearrangement joins TRBV20-1 to TRBJ2-1; D call uncertain. Germline V lookup: CDR1 DFQATT, CDR2 SNEGSKA (reference sequence). Trimming cost V 7 bases and J 4 bases, with 8 bases left between them. This CDR3 spans 11 amino acids. The CDR3 DNA reads TGCAGTGTATCCGGTTACAATGAGCAGTTCTTC. Its protein is CSVSGYNEQFF.

J is TRBJ1-1 and V is TRBV30; the match to TRBD1 covers 7 bases. The CDR3 sequence is 18 residues long. V was clipped by 3 bases and J by 4 bases; unmatched bases: 20. CDR1 and CDR2 (germline): GTSNPN, SVGIG (reference sequence). The CDR3 region has the DNA TGTGCCTGGAGGGCGGGACAGCACTCAATAATTTCGCTCACTGAAGCTTTCTTT. This encodes CAWRAGQHSIISLTEAFF.

This clone occurred a few times. V is TRBV2 and J is TRBJ1-5, with a weak D call TRBD1 (5 bases). Trimming took off 4 bases at V and 2 bases at J, with 12 bases between the two ends. The CDR3 loop spans 15 amino acids. Germline CDR1 is SNHLY and CDR2 is FYNNEI. In nucleotides, the CDR3 is TGTGCCAGCAGTGGCCGGGGAGGGGGCAATCAGCCCCAGCATTTT. Its protein product is CASSGRGGGNQPQHF.

The rearrangement links TRBV13 to TRBJ2-3; D possibly matches TRBD1 or TRBD2 (5 bases each). The V gene's germline CDR1 is PRHDT and CDR2 FYEKMQ (reference sequence). This CDR3 is built from 13 residues. With 5 bases removed from V and 3 bases from J, the gap between germline ends came to 9 bases. CDR3 amino acids: CASSLWGTDTQYF. CDR3 in DNA: TGTGCCAGCAGCCTCTGGGGGACAGATACGCAGTATTTT.

The chain recombines TRBV6-6 with TRBJ1-5, with a possible D match to TRBD1 (5 bases). Germline lookup yields CDR1 MNHNY and CDR2 SVGAGI (reference sequence). Trimming pared 5 bases from V and 4 bases from J, leaving 9 bases between. The CDR3 spans 13 residues. CDR3 amino acids: CASSPGPNQPQHF. DNA of the CDR3: TGTGCCAGCAGTCCAGGGCCTAATCAGCCCCAGCATTTT.

This chain uses TRBV14 with TRBJ1-4; 7 bases align to TRBD1. The CDR3 totals 13 residues. With V trimmed by 4 bases and J by 8 bases, 4 bases remained unmatched. From germline, CDR1 is SGHDN and CDR2 FVKESK. The CDR3 here is CASSPDRIEKLFF. In DNA, the CDR3 is TGTGCCAGCAGCCCGGACAGGATAGAAAAACTGTTTTTT.

The chain is built from TRBV6-1 and TRBJ2-4, with D hard to call. The CDR3 has 13 residues. Germline V CDR1 and CDR2: MNHNS, SASEGT. Deletions cut 2 bases from V and 4 bases from J, with 6 bases between. The CDR3 DNA reads as TGTGCCAGCAGTGAACTAGGGAAAAACATTCAGTACTTC. Amino acid sequence: CASSELGKNIQYF.

This clone was seen a handful of times. V usage is TRBV7-9 and J usage is TRBJ1-1, with 7 positions matching TRBD1. The CDR3 is made up of 13 amino acids. From germline, CDR1 is SEHNR and CDR2 FQNEAQ (reference sequence). Unmatched junction bases numbered 3, after V lost 4 bases and J lost 4 bases. The CDR3 region has the DNA TGTGCCAGCAGCTCAAGGGGGCCCACTGAAGCTTTCTTT. As protein: CASSSRGPTEAFF.